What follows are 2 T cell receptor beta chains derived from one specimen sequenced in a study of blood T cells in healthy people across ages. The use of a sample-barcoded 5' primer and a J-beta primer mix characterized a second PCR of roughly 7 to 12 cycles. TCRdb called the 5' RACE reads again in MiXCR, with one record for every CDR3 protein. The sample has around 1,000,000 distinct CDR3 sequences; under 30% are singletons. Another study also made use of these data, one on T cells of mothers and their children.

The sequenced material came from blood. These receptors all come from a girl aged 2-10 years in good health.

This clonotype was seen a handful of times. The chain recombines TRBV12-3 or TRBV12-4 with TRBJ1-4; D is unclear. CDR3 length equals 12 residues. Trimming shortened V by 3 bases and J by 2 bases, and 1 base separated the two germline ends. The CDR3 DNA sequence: TGTGCCAGCAGTTTTACTAATGAAAAACTGTTTTTT. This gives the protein CASSFTNEKLFF.

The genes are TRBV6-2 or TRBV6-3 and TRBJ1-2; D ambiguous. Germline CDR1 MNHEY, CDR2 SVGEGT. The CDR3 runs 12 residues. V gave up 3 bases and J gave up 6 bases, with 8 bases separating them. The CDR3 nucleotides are TGTGCCAGCAGTTATTTTGGGGATGGCTACACCTTC. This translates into CASSYFGDGYTF.